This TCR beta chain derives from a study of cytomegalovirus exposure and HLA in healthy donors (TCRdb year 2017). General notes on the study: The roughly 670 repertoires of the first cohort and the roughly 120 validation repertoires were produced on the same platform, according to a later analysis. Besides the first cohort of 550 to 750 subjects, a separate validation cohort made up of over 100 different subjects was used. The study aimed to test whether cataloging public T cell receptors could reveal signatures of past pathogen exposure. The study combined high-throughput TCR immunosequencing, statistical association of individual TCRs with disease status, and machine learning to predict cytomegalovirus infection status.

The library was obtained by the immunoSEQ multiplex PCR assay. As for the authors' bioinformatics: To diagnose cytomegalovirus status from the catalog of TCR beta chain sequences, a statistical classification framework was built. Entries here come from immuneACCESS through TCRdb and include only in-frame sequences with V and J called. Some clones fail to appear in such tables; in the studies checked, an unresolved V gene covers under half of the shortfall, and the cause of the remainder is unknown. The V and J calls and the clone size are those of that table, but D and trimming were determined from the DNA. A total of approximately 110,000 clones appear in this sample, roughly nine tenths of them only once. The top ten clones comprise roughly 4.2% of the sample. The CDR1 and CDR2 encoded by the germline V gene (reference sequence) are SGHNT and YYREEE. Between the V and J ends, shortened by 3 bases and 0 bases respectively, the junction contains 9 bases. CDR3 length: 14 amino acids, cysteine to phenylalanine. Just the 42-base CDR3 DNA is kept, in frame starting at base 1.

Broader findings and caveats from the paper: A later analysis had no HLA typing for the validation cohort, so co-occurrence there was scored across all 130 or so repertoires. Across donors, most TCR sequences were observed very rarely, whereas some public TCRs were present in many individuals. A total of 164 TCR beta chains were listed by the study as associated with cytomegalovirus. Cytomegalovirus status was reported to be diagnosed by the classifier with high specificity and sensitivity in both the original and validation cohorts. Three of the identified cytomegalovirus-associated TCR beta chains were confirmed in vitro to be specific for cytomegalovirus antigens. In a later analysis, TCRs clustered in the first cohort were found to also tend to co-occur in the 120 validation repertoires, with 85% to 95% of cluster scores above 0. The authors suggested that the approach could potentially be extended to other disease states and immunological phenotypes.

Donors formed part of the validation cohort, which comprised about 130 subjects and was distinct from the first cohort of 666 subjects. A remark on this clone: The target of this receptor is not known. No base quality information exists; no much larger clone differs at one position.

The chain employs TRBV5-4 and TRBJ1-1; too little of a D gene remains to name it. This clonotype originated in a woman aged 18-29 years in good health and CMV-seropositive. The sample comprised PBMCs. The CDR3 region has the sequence CASSSHRLNTEAFF. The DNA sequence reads TGTGCCAGCAGCTCACATCGATTGAACACTGAAGCTTTCTTT.